This T cell receptor beta chain is drawn from a study of blood T cells in healthy people across ages. Sample-barcoded 5' priming and a J-beta primer mix drove a second PCR of about 6 to 11 cycles. TCRdb re-analysed the 5' RACE reads in MiXCR, keeping a single row per CDR3 protein. The repertoire holds around 670,000 distinct CDR3 sequences, with about 30% as singletons. CDR3 length: 13 residues. J was trimmed by 7 bases and V by 5 bases; bases with no gene match: 0. Study findings and constraints: Nothing was known about donor CMV status, and this possibly confounded expanded clonotype changes.

This clonotype was observed many times. Its specificity is not known. This chain uses TRBV12-3 or TRBV12-4 with TRBJ1-6; 9 nucleotides match TRBD1. This clonotype was obtained from a woman over 75 in good health. The sample was blood. CDR3 residues: CASSGTGNSPLHF. DNA for the CDR3: TGTGCCAGCAGTGGGACAGGGAATTCACCCCTCCACTTT.